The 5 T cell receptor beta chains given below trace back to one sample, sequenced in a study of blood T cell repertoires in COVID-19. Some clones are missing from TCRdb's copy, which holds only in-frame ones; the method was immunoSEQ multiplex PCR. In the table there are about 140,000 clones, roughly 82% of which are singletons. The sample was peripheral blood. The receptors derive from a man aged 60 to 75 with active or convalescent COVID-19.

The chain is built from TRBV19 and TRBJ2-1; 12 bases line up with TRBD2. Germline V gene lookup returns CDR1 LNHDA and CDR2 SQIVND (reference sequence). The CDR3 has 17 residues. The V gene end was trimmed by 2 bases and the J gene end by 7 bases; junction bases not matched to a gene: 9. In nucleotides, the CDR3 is TGTGCCAGTAGTATAAGGGCTCGGACTAGCGGGAAAAATGAGCAGTTCTTC. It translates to CASSIRARTSGKNEQFF.

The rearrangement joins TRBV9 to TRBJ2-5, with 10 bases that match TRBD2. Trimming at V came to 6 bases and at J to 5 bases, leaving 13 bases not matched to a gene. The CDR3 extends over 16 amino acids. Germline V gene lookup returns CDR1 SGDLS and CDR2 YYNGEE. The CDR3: CASTLLGAGGKETQYF. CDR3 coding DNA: TGTGCCAGCACCCTCCTAGGAGCGGGAGGGAAGGAGACCCAGTACTTC.

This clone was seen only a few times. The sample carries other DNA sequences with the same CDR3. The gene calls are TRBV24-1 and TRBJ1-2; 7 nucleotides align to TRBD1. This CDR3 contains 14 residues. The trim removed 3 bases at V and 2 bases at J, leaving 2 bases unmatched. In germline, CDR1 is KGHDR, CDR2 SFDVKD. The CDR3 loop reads CATSDQDRNYGYTF. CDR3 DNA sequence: TGTGCCACCAGTGATCAGGACAGGAACTATGGCTACACCTTC.

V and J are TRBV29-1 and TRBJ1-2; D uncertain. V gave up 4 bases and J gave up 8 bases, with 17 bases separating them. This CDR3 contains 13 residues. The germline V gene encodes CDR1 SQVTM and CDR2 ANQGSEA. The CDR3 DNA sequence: TGCAGCGTTGCCCAAGAGGGAATGGGGGGCTACACCTTC. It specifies CSVAQEGMGGYTF.

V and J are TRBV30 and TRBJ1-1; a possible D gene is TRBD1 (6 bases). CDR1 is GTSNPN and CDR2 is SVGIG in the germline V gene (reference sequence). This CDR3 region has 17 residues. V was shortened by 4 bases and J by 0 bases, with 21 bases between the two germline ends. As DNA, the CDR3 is TGTGCCTGGACTTGGGGGCTGGCAGGGACCGTGAACACTGAAGCTTTCTTT. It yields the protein CAWTWGLAGTVNTEAFF.